This T cell receptor (beta chain) derives from a study of blood T cell repertoires in COVID-19. Authors' analysis steps: The authors estimated nucleated cell counts from reference gene primer amplification. Measured with immunoSEQ multiplex PCR; TCRdb has only the in-frame clones, and not every one. Clone size and the V and J calls come from that table; the DNA yielded D and trimming. The sample records about 110,000 clones, under 75% being singletons. The TCR originated in a woman in her sixties or seventies with acute or convalescent COVID-19. Specimen: peripheral blood.

The CDR3 DNA sequence: TGTGCCACTAGAACAGGGGGCTCCTCCTACGAGCAGTACTTC. It yields the protein CATRTGGSSYEQYF. The chain combines TRBV2 with TRBJ2-7; 9 nucleotides agree with TRBD1. V lost 10 bases to trimming and J lost 0 bases; unmatched junction nucleotides: 7. Germline V gives CDR1 SNHLY, CDR2 FYNNEI. This CDR3 spans 14 amino acids.